This TCR beta chain was found in a study of T cell clones after liver transplantation. The wider study: TCRbeta sequencing after a pre-transplant mixed lymphocyte reaction identified graft-donor-reactive clones, later tracked in post-transplant blood.

The CDR3 sequence is 15 residues long. The germline gives CDR1 LNHDA, CDR2 SQIVND (reference sequence). Trimming removed 3 bases from V and 1 base from J, with 10 bases in between. General study results and limits: Post-transplant, graft-donor-reactive CD4 TCRbeta sequences in blood dropped significantly in most of the 8 subjects. Migration into the graft, not deletion, may explain lost graft donor-reactive T cells.

A note on this clone: What it recognizes is unknown.

Produced via immunoSEQ multiplex PCR; TCRdb's table is partial and in-frame only. The sample includes tens of thousands of clones, under 90% seen only once; the top ten take about 0.79%. The chain employs TRBV19 and TRBJ1-5; the D is unclear. This TCR was recovered from a human patient who received a liver transplant. Some T cells may be graft donor cells. The sequencing used CD4+ T cells from blood, collected 12 months after liver transplant. The CDR3, as DNA: TGTGCCAGTAGTATGGCCCCCCAGAGCAATCAGCCCCAGCATTTT. Its translation is CASSMAPQSNQPQHF.